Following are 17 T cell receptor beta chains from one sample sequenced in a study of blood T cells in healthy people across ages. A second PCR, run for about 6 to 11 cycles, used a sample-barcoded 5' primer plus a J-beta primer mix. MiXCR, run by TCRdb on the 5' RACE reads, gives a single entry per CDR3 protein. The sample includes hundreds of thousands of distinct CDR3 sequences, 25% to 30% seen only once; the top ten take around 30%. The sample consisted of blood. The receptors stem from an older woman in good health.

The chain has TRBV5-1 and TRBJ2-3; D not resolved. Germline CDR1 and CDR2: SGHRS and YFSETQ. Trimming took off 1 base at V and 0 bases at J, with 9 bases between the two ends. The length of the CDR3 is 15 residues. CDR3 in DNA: TGCGCCAGCAGCTTGTTGCAGCCTAGCACAGATACGCAGTATTTT. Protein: CASSLLQPSTDTQYF. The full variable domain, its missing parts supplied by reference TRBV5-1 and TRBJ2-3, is KAGVTQTPRYLIKTRGQQVTLSCSPISGHRSVSWYQQTPGQGLQFLFEYFSETQRNKGNFPGRFSGRQFSNSRSEMNVSTLELGDSALYLCASSLLQPSTDTQYFGPGTRLTVL.

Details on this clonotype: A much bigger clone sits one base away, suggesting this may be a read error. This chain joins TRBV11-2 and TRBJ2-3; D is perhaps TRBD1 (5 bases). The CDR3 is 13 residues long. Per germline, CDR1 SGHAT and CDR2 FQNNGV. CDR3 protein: CDSSPVGPDTQYF. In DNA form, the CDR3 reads TGTGACAGCAGCCCGGTGGGGCCAGATACGCAGTATTTT.

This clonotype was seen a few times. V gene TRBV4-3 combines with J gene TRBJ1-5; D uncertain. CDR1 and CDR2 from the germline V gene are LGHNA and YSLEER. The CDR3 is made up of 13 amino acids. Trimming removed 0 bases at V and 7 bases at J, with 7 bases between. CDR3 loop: CASSQDPRQPQHF. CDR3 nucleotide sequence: TGCGCCAGCAGCCAAGATCCAAGGCAGCCCCAGCATTTT.

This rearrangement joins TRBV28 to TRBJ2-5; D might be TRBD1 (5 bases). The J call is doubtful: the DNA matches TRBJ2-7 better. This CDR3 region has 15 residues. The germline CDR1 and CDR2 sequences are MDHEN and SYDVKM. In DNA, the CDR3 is TGTGCCAGCGGAGAACAGACAGTTCGCTCCTACGAGCAGTACTTC. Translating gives CASGEQTVRSYEQYF.

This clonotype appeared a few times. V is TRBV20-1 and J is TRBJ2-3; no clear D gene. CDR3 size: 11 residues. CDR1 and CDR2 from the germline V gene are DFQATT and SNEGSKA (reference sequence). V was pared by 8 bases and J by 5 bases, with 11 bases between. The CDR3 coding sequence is TGCAGTCAAGATGCCAGAGATACGCAGTATTTT. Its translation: CSQDARDTQYF.

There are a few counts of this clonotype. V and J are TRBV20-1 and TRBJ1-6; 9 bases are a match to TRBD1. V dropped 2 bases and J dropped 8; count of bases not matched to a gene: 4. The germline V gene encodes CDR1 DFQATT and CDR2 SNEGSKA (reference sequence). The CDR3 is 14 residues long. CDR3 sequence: CSARRDRVYSPLHF. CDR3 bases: TGCAGTGCTAGACGGGACAGGGTATATTCACCCCTCCACTTT.

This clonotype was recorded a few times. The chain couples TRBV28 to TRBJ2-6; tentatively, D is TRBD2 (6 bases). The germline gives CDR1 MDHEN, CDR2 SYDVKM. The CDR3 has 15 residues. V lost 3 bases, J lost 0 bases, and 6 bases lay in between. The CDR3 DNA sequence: TGTGCCAGCAGTTTCGGGGGCTCTGGGGCCAACGTCCTGACTTTC. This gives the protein CASSFGGSGANVLTF.

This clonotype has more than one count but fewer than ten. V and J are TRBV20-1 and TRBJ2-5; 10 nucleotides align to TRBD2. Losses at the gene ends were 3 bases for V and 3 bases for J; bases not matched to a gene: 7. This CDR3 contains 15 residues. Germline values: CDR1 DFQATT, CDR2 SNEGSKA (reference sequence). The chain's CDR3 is CSASPITSGKETQYF. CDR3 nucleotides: TGCAGTGCTAGCCCTATCACTAGCGGGAAAGAGACCCAGTACTTC.

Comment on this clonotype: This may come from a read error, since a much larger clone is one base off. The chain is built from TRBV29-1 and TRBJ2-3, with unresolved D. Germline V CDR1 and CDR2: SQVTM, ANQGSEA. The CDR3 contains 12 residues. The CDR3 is CSVEDFAPTLYF. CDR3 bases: TGCAGCGTTGAAGATTTCGCCCCTACGCTGTATTTT.

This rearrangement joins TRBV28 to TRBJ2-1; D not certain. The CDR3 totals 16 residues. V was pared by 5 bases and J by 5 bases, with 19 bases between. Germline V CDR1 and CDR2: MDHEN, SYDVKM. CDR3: CASSPRGRGSDNEQFF. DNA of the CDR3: TGTGCCAGCAGTCCACGAGGCAGAGGATCGGACAATGAGCAGTTCTTC. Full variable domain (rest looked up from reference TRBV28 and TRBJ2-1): DVKVTQSSRYLVKRTGEKVFLECVQDMDHENMFWYRQDPGLGLRLIYFSYDVKMKEKGDIPEGYSVSREKKERFSLILESASTNQTSMYLCASSPRGRGSDNEQFFGPGTRLTVL.

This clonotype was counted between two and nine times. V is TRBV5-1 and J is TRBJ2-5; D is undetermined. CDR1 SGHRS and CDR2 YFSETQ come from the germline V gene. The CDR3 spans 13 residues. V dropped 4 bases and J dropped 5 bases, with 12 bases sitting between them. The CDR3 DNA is TGCGCCAGCAGCCCAGGACCCTTGGAGACCCAGTACTTC. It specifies CASSPGPLETQYF.

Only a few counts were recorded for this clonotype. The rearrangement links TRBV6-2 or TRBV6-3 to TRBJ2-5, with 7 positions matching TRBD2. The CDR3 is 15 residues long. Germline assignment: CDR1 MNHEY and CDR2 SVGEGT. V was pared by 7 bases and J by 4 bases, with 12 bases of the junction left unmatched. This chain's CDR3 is CASILGPVAGETQYF. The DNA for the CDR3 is TGTGCCAGCATCCTAGGTCCGGTAGCGGGAGAGACCCAGTACTTC.

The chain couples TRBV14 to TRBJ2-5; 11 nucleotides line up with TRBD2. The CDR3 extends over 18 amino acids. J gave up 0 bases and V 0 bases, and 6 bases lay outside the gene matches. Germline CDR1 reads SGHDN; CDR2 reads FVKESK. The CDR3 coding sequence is TGTGCCAGCAGCCAAGAGGGACGACTAGCGGGAAACCAAGAGACCCAGTACTTC. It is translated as CASSQEGRLAGNQETQYF.

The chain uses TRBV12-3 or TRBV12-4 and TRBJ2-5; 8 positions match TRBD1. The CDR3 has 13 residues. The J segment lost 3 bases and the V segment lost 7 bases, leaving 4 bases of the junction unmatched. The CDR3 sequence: CASTQGEEETQYF. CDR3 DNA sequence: TGTGCCAGCACACAGGGGGAGGAAGAGACCCAGTACTTC.

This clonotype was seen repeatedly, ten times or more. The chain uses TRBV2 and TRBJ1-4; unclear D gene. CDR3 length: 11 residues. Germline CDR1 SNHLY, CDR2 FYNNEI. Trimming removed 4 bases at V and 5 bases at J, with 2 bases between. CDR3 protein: CASSVNEKLFF. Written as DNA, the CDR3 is TGTGCCAGCAGTGTGAATGAAAAACTGTTTTTT.

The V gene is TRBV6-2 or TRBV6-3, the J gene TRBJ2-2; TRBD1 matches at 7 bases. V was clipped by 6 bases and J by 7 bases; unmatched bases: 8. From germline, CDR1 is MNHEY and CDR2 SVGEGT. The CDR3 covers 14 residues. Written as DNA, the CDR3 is TGTGCCAGCAGACCCCGGACAGGAAGCGGGGAGCTGTTTTTT. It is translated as CASRPRTGSGELFF.

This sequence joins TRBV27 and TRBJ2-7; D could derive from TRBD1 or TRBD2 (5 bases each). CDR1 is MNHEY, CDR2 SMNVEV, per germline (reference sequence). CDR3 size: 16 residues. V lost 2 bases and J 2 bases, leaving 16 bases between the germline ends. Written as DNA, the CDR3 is TGTGCCAGCAGTTTACTCGCACCGGGACCGACCTACGAGCAGTACTTC. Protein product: CASSLLAPGPTYEQYF.